The clone carrying this TCR beta chain showed up just once. The RNA input was about 0.45 to 1 ug, and it was reverse transcribed with random hexamers. Amplification of TCR beta CDR3 spanned 54 Vbeta and 13 Jbeta via immunoSEQ multiplex PCR. TCRdb independently ran MiXCR on the immunoSEQ multiplex PCR reads; one entry per CDR3 protein. The sample records about 130,000 distinct CDR3 sequences, around nine tenths being singletons. The multiple sclerosis controls were treatment-naive patients affected by stable or active relapsing-remitting disease. The data are from a study of CD8 T cells in Susac syndrome. The sample consisted of CD8+ T cells from PBMCs. This receptor was obtained from a human donor with multiple sclerosis.

This CDR3 is CASSLVDRGNTIYF. CDR3 nucleotide sequence: TGTGCCAGCAGTTTAGTGGATAGGGGAAACACCATATATTTT. This chain links TRBV28 with TRBJ1-3, with D hard to call. The germline CDR1 and CDR2 sequences are MDHEN and SYDVKM. The CDR3 extends over 14 amino acids. Trimming cost V 2 bases and J 4 bases, with 9 bases left between them.